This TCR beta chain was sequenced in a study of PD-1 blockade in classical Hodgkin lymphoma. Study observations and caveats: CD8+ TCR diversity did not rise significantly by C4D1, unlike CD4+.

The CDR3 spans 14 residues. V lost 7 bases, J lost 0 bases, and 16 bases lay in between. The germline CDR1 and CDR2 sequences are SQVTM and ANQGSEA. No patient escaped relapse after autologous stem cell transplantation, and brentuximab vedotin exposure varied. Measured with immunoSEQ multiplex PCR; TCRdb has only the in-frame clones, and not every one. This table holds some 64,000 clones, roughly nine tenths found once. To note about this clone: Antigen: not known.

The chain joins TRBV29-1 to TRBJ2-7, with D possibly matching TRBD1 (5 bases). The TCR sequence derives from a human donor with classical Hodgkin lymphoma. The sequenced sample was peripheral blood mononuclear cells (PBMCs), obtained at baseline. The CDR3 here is CSGMDTRSSYEQYF. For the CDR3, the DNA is TGCAGCGGGATGGACACCAGGAGCTCCTACGAGCAGTACTTC.